The clone carrying this T cell receptor (beta chain) was seen more than once but under ten times. The antigen is unknown. This entry is derived from a study of CD8 T cells in ankylosing spondylitis. Study-wide results and limits: A motif of eight highly homologous TCR beta variants was seen as apparently characteristic of ankylosing spondylitis blood. Clones linked to the disease showed a CD8+ phenotype. They occurred at relatively low frequencies in peripheral blood. Reportedly, disease-linked clones are significantly enriched in ankylosing spondylitis patients' matched synovial fluid.

This CDR3 has 14 residues. V was pared by 0 bases and J by 5 bases, with 6 bases between. Germline lookup yields CDR1 SGHRS and CDR2 YFSETQ. TCRdb reanalysed the 5' RACE reads using MiXCR and keeps one entry per CDR3 protein. The repertoire holds 250,000 to 400,000 distinct CDR3 sequences, around a tenth seen once, with 9.1% in the top ten. The chain joins TRBV5-1 to TRBJ1-6; D not certain. The sequence derives from a female donor with ankylosing spondylitis or in good health (not recorded which). Sequencing input: blood, either unsorted or a sorted T cell fraction (not recorded which). CDR3 DNA sequence: TGCGCCAGCAGCTTGGGACGGGATAATTCACCCCTCCACTTT. Protein product: CASSLGRDNSPLHF.